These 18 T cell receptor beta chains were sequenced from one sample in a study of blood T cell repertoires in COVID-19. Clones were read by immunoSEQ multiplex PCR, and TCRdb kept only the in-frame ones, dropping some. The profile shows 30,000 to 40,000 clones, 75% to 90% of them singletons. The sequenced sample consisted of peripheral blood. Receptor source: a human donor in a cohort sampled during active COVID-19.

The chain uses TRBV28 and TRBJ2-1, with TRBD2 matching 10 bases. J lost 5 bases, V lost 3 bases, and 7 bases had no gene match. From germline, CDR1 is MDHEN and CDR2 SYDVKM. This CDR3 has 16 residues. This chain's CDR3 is CASSFFSGRWDNEQFF. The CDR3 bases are TGTGCCAGCAGTTTTTTTAGCGGGAGGTGGGACAATGAGCAGTTCTTC.

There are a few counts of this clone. CDR3 DNA: TGTGCCAGCAGTGACTACCCCCGACAGGGGGCAGCTGAAGCTTTCTTT. It encodes CASSDYPRQGAAEAFF. The J gene is TRBJ1-1, the V gene TRBV2, with 10 bases aligning to TRBD1. Germline V gene sequence: CDR1 SNHLY, CDR2 FYNNEI. Trimming cost V 3 bases and J 6 bases; bases outside gene matches: 10. This CDR3 has 16 amino acids.

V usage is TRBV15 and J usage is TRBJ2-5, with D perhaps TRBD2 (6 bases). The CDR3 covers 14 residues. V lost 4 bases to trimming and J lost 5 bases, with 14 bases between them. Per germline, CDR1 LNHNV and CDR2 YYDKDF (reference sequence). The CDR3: CATSKRAGAETQYF. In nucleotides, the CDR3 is TGTGCCACCAGCAAGCGGGCCGGGGCGGAGACCCAGTACTTC.

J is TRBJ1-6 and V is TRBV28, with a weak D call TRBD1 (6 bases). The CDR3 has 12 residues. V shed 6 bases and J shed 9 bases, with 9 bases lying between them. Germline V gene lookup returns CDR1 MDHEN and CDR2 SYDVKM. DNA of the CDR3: TGTGCCAGCAGAAACAGGGCTTCACCCCTCCACTTT. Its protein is CASRNRASPLHF.

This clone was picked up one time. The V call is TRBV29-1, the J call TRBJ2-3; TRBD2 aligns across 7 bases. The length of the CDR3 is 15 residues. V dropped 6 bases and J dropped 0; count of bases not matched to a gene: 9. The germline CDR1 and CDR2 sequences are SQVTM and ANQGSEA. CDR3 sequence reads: CSVGLGVASTDTQYF. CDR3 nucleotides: TGCAGCGTAGGACTAGGGGTAGCTAGCACAGATACGCAGTATTTT.

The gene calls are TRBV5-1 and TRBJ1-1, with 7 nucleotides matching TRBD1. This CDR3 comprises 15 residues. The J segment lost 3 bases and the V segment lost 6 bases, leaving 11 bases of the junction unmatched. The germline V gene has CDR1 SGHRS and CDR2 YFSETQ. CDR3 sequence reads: CASTRTGPRDTEAFF. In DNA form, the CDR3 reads TGCGCCAGCACCCGGACAGGACCACGGGACACTGAAGCTTTCTTT.

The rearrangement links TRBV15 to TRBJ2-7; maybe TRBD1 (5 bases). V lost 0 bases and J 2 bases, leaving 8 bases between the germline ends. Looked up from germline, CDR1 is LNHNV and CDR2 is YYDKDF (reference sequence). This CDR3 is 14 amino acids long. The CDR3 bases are TGTGCCACCAGCAGAGAAGGGGAAGCCTACGAGCAGTACTTC. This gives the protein CATSREGEAYEQYF. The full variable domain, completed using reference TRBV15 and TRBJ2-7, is DAMVIQNPRYQVTQFGKPVTLSCSQTLNHNVMYWYQQKSSQAPKLLFHYYDKDFNNEADTPDNFQSRRPNTSFCFLDIRSPGLGDTAMYLCATSREGEAYEQYFGPGTRLTVT.

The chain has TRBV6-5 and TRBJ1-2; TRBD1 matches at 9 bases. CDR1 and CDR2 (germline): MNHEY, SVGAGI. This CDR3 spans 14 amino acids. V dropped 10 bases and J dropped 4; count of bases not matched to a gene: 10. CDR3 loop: CATLGTGIFYGYTF. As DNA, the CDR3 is TGTGCCACCTTGGGGACAGGGATCTTCTATGGCTACACCTTC.

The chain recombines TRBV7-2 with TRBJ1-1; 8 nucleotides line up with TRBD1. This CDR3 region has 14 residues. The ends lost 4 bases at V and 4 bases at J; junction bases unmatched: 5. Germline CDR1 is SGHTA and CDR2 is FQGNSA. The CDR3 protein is CASSSQGAGTEAFF. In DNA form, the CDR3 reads TGTGCCAGCAGCTCCCAGGGGGCCGGCACTGAAGCTTTCTTT.

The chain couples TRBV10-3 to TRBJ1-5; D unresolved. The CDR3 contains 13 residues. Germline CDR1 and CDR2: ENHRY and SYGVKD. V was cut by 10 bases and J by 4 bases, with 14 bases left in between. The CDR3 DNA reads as TGTGCCACCGTGGGAGGTAGAAATCAGCCCCAGCATTTT. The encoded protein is CATVGGRNQPQHF.

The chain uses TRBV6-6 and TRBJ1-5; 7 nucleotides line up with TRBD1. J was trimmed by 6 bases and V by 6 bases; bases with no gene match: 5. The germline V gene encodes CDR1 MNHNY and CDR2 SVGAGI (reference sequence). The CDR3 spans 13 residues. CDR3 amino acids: CASRGTGAQPQHF. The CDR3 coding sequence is TGTGCCAGCAGGGGCACAGGGGCTCAGCCCCAGCATTTT.

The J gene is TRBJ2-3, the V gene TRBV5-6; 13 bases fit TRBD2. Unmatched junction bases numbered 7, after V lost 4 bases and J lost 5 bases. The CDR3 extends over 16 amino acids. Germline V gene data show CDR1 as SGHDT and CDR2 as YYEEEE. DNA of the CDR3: TGTGCCAGCAGCACCCAACTAGCGGGGGGGGTAGATACGCAGTATTTT. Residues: CASSTQLAGGVDTQYF.

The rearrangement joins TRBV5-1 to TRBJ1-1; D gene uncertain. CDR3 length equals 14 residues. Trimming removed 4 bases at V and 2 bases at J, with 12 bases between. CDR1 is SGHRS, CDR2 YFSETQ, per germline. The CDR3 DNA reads TGCGCCAGCAGCAATCTCCGGGATAACACTGAAGCTTTCTTT. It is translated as CASSNLRDNTEAFF. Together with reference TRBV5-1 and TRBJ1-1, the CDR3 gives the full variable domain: KAGVTQTPRYLIKTRGQQVTLSCSPISGHRSVSWYQQTPGQGLQFLFEYFSETQRNKGNFPGRFSGRQFSNSRSEMNVSTLELGDSALYLCASSNLRDNTEAFFGQGTRLTVV.

The chain's CDR3 is CASSLATSGTDTQYF. Here the CDR3 DNA reads TGTGCCAGCAGCTTAGCGACTAGCGGCACAGATACGCAGTATTTT. The chain has TRBV7-6 and TRBJ2-3; TRBD2 matches 8 bases. The CDR3 runs 15 residues. Germline V gene lookup returns CDR1 SGHVS and CDR2 FNYEAQ. V dropped 0 bases and J dropped 1; count of bases not matched to a gene: 0.

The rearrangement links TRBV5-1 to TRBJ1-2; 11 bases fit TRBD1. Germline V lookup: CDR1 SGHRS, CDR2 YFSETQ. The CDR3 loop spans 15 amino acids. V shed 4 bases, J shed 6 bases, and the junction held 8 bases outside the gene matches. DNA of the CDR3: TGCGCCAGCAGCCCATTGGACAGGGGGCGTAATGGCTACACCTTC. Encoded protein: CASSPLDRGRNGYTF.

DNA for the CDR3: TGTGCCAGCAGTGGACTAGCGGGGGGCGGTACGCAGTATTTT. This codes for CASSGLAGGGTQYF. The rearrangement uses TRBV2 and TRBJ2-3, with TRBD2 matching over 13 bases. V was pared by 4 bases and J by 8 bases, with 3 bases of the junction left unmatched. The CDR3 is made up of 14 amino acids. Germline lookup yields CDR1 SNHLY and CDR2 FYNNEI.

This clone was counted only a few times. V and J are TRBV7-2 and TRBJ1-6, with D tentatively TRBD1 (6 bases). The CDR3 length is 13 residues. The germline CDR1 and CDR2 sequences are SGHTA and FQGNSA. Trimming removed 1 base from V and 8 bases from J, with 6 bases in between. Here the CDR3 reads CASSLEGDSPLHF. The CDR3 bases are TGTGCCAGCAGCTTAGAGGGGGATTCACCCCTCCACTTT.

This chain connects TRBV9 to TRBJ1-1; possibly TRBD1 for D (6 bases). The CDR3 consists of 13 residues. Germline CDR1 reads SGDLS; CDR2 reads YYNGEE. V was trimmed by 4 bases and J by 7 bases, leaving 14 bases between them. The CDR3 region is CASSRGGRDEAFF. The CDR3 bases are TGTGCCAGCAGCAGAGGGGGGAGGGATGAAGCTTTCTTT.